Below are 22 T cell receptor beta chains sequenced from a single sample in a study of blood T cell repertoires in COVID-19. TCRdb's table, derived via immunoSEQ multiplex PCR, lists solely in-frame clones and lacks some. The sample has some 48,000 clones; about 88% are singletons. The source material was peripheral blood. The receptors here all came from a human donor in a cohort sampled during active COVID-19.

The chain employs TRBV14 and TRBJ2-2; perhaps TRBD2 as D (5 bases). The CDR3 extends over 14 amino acids. Germline V CDR1 and CDR2: SGHDN, FVKESK. Trimming cost V 5 bases and J 5 bases, with 12 bases left between them. CDR3: CASSFGVATGELFF. The DNA for the CDR3 is TGTGCCAGCAGCTTCGGGGTTGCGACCGGGGAGCTGTTTTTT.

J is TRBJ2-1 and V is TRBV27; TRBD1 is a possible D gene (5 bases). The CDR3 consists of 14 residues. V was shortened by 4 bases and J by 1 base, with 8 bases between the two germline ends. Germline lookup yields CDR1 MNHEY and CDR2 SMNVEV (reference sequence). The CDR3 loop is CASSWGGSYNEQFF. In nucleotides, the CDR3 is TGTGCCAGCAGTTGGGGCGGATCCTACAATGAGCAGTTCTTC.

The genes are TRBV6-5 and TRBJ2-3; possible D gene TRBD1, 6 bases. The CDR3 contains 15 residues. The V gene's germline CDR1 is MNHEY and CDR2 SVGAGI. Trimming stripped 3 bases from V and 5 bases from J, with 15 bases between. The CDR3 DNA follows: TGTGCCAGCAGTTATCGAGGCCAGGGGAAAGATACGCAGTATTTT. Residues: CASSYRGQGKDTQYF.

This rearrangement joins TRBV7-9 to TRBJ2-1, with 7 bases lining up with TRBD1. Germline lookup yields CDR1 SEHNR and CDR2 FQNEAQ (reference sequence). V trimming: 4 bases; J trimming: 6 bases; junction bases outside the gene matches: 9. This CDR3 contains 15 residues. CDR3 coding DNA: TGTGCCAGCAGCTCCGCCCGGGACAGTAGCAATGAGCAGTTCTTC. As protein: CASSSARDSSNEQFF.

This clone appeared a few times. The gene calls are TRBV30 and TRBJ2-7, with D possibly TRBD1 on 6 matching bases. The germline V gene has CDR1 GTSNPN and CDR2 SVGIG (reference sequence). V shed 0 bases and J shed 2 bases, with 11 bases lying between them. This CDR3 region has 14 residues. CDR3 nucleotides: TGTGCCTGGAGTGTACAGGGAAATGCCTACGAGCAGTACTTC. Translating gives CAWSVQGNAYEQYF.

The gene calls are TRBV7-2 and TRBJ2-1; possible D gene TRBD2, 5 bases. This CDR3 is 15 amino acids long. The germline CDR1 and CDR2 sequences are SGHTA and FQGNSA. Trimming took off 0 bases at V and 4 bases at J, with 10 bases between the two ends. The CDR3 coding sequence is TGTGCCAGCAGCTTAGCGGCCGGGGAATACAATGAGCAGTTCTTC. As protein: CASSLAAGEYNEQFF.

The V and J genes are TRBV5-1 and TRBJ2-7; 7 bases agree with TRBD2. With 3 bases clipped from V and 6 bases from J, the junction kept 6 bases outside the gene matches. Germline V CDR1 and CDR2: SGHRS, YFSETQ. The CDR3 length is 13 residues. DNA of the CDR3: TGCGCCAGCAGCTCTATCCCGGGGGGCGAGCAGTACTTC. It codes for CASSSIPGGEQYF.

This rearrangement joins TRBV19 to TRBJ2-5; 9 bases line up with TRBD1. Germline CDR1 and CDR2: LNHDA and SQIVND (reference sequence). The CDR3 is 16 residues long. With 3 bases clipped from V and 6 bases from J, the junction kept 11 bases outside the gene matches. The CDR3 is CASSIFSGTGLKTQYF. The DNA of the CDR3 is TGTGCCAGTAGTATTTTCTCAGGGACAGGGCTGAAGACCCAGTACTTC.

The V and J genes are TRBV18 and TRBJ1-5; D is ambiguous. The CDR3 length is 16 residues. V was pared by 6 bases and J by 2 bases, with 17 bases between. Looked up from germline, CDR1 is KGHSH and CDR2 is LQKENI. In nucleotides, the CDR3 is TGTGCCAGCTCGCCGGGAAACCCTATTCGCAATCAGCCCCAGCATTTT. Translated, it gives CASSPGNPIRNQPQHF.

V and J are TRBV30 and TRBJ1-2; TRBD1 aligns across 7 bases. The length of the CDR3 is 14 residues. Looked up from germline, CDR1 is GTSNPN and CDR2 is SVGIG (reference sequence). J gave up 6 bases and V 0 bases, and 7 bases lay outside the gene matches. In nucleotides, the CDR3 is TGTGCCTGGAGTGTACCCAGGGGGTACGATGGCTACACCTTC. This codes for CAWSVPRGYDGYTF.

The chain uses TRBV5-1 and TRBJ1-1, with 10 bases lining up with TRBD1. This CDR3 spans 15 amino acids. Germline V CDR1 and CDR2: SGHRS, YFSETQ. V gave up 4 bases and J gave up 4 bases; unmatched junction bases: 7. For the CDR3, the DNA is TGCGCCAGCAGCGACGGCGGGACAGGGGTCACTGAAGCTTTCTTT. The encoded protein is CASSDGGTGVTEAFF.

J is TRBJ1-1 and V is TRBV6-6; TRBD1 agrees at 8 bases. Germline V gives CDR1 MNHNY, CDR2 SVGAGI (reference sequence). Losses at the gene ends were 9 bases for V and 4 bases for J; bases not matched to a gene: 7. The CDR3 has 13 amino acids. The CDR3 protein is CASTDRGPTEAFF. The CDR3, as DNA: TGTGCCAGTACCGACAGGGGCCCCACTGAAGCTTTCTTT.

This chain connects TRBV6-5 to TRBJ1-4, with D tentatively TRBD1 (6 bases). Germline-derived CDR1 and CDR2 are MNHEY and SVGAGI. The V gene lost 6 bases and the J gene lost 5 bases, with 13 bases spanning the gap. This CDR3 region has 14 residues. The CDR3 DNA sequence: TGTGCCAGCAGACTGGACAGACGCAATGAAAAACTGTTTTTT. Protein: CASRLDRRNEKLFF.

The V and J genes are TRBV7-6 and TRBJ2-5; D might be TRBD2 (6 bases). CDR1 is SGHVS and CDR2 is FNYEAQ in the germline V gene. Deletions cut 1 base from V and 5 bases from J, with 14 bases between. This CDR3 spans 15 amino acids. Here the CDR3 DNA reads TGTGCCAGCAGCTTAGGCGGGACCGTCGTCGAGACCCAGTACTTC. Translation gives CASSLGGTVVETQYF.

The V gene is TRBV18, the J gene TRBJ1-1; D is unresolved. V gave up 6 bases and J gave up 2 bases, with 16 bases separating them. CDR1 is KGHSH and CDR2 is LQKENI in the germline V gene. The CDR3 consists of 15 residues. CDR3 residues: CASSPSSQPNTEAFF. The CDR3 bases are TGTGCCAGCTCCCCGAGTAGTCAACCTAACACTGAAGCTTTCTTT.

J is TRBJ1-5 and V is TRBV28; maybe TRBD1 (6 bases). Germline V CDR1 and CDR2: MDHEN, SYDVKM. Trimming removed 5 bases from V and 5 bases from J, with 7 bases in between. The length of the CDR3 is 12 residues. The CDR3 nucleotides are TGTGCCAGCAGTGAGGGGGATCAGCCCCAGCATTTT. It yields the protein CASSEGDQPQHF.

This chain uses TRBV10-3 with TRBJ2-7, with D possibly TRBD1 on 6 matching bases. The ends were cut back, 6 bases at V and 3 bases at J, with 6 bases in the middle. Germline V gene data show CDR1 as ENHRY and CDR2 as SYGVKD. CDR3 size: 11 residues. DNA for the CDR3: TGTGCCATCAGGACAGGCTACGAGCAGTACTTC. Protein: CAIRTGYEQYF.

The chain is built from TRBV2 and TRBJ2-1; 10 bases are shared with TRBD2. This CDR3 contains 17 residues. CDR1 and CDR2 (germline): SNHLY, FYNNEI. Germline trimming cut 0 bases from V and 6 bases from J; bases unmatched to any gene: 8. The CDR3 coding sequence is TGTGCCAGCAGTGAAGCGCTTCTGGAGCGGGGGGGCAATGAGCAGTTCTTC. Its protein product is CASSEALLERGGNEQFF.

CDR3 sequence (DNA): TGTGCCAGCAGCGAGGGACAGGGGACCAATCAGCCCCAGCATTTT. It translates to CASSEGQGTNQPQHF. The chain combines TRBV9 with TRBJ1-5, with 10 bases identical to TRBD1. This CDR3 region has 15 residues. Trimming cost V 3 bases and J 3 bases; bases outside gene matches: 3. Germline V gives CDR1 SGDLS, CDR2 YYNGEE. Complete variable domain (other parts from reference TRBV9 and TRBJ1-5): DSGVTQTPKHLITATGQRVTLRCSPRSGDLSVYWYQQSLDQGLQFLIQYYNGEERAKGNILERFSAQQFPDLHSELNLSSLELGDSALYFCASSEGQGTNQPQHFGDGTRLSIL.

In its sample, this clone was seen a few times. The rearrangement uses TRBV5-4 and TRBJ2-2; 8 nucleotides line up with TRBD2. The germline gives CDR1 SGHNT, CDR2 YYREEE (reference sequence). Trimming removed 4 bases from V and 2 bases from J; junction bases left unmatched: 16. The CDR3 consists of 19 residues. DNA for the CDR3: TGTGCCAGCAGCACTGGCCGGGTGCTACGGGGGGGAAACACCGGGGAGCTGTTTTTT. Amino acids: CASSTGRVLRGGNTGELFF. The full variable domain, with the rest looked up from reference TRBV5-4 and TRBJ2-2, is ETGVTQSPTHLIKTRGQQVTLRCSSQSGHNTVSWYQQALGQGPQFIFQYYREEENGRGNFPPRFSGLQFPNYSSELNVNALELDDSALYLCASSTGRVLRGGNTGELFFGEGSRLTVL.

The V gene is TRBV5-1, the J gene TRBJ2-2; a possible D gene is TRBD1 (6 bases). Germline V gene sequence: CDR1 SGHRS, CDR2 YFSETQ. CDR3 size: 14 residues. The ends were cut back, 0 bases at V and 5 bases at J, with 8 bases in the middle. CDR3: CASSLGQGTGELFF. CDR3 DNA sequence: TGCGCCAGCAGCTTGGGTCAGGGGACCGGGGAGCTGTTTTTT.

The CDR3 protein is CASSALGEDSGNTIYF. CDR3 bases: TGTGCCAGCAGCGCCCTAGGGGAGGACTCTGGAAACACCATATATTTT. The chain links TRBV9 to TRBJ1-3; perhaps TRBD1 as D (5 bases). This CDR3 has 16 amino acids. The V gene's germline CDR1 is SGDLS and CDR2 YYNGEE. Trimming shortened V by 3 bases and J by 0 bases, and 13 bases separated the two germline ends.